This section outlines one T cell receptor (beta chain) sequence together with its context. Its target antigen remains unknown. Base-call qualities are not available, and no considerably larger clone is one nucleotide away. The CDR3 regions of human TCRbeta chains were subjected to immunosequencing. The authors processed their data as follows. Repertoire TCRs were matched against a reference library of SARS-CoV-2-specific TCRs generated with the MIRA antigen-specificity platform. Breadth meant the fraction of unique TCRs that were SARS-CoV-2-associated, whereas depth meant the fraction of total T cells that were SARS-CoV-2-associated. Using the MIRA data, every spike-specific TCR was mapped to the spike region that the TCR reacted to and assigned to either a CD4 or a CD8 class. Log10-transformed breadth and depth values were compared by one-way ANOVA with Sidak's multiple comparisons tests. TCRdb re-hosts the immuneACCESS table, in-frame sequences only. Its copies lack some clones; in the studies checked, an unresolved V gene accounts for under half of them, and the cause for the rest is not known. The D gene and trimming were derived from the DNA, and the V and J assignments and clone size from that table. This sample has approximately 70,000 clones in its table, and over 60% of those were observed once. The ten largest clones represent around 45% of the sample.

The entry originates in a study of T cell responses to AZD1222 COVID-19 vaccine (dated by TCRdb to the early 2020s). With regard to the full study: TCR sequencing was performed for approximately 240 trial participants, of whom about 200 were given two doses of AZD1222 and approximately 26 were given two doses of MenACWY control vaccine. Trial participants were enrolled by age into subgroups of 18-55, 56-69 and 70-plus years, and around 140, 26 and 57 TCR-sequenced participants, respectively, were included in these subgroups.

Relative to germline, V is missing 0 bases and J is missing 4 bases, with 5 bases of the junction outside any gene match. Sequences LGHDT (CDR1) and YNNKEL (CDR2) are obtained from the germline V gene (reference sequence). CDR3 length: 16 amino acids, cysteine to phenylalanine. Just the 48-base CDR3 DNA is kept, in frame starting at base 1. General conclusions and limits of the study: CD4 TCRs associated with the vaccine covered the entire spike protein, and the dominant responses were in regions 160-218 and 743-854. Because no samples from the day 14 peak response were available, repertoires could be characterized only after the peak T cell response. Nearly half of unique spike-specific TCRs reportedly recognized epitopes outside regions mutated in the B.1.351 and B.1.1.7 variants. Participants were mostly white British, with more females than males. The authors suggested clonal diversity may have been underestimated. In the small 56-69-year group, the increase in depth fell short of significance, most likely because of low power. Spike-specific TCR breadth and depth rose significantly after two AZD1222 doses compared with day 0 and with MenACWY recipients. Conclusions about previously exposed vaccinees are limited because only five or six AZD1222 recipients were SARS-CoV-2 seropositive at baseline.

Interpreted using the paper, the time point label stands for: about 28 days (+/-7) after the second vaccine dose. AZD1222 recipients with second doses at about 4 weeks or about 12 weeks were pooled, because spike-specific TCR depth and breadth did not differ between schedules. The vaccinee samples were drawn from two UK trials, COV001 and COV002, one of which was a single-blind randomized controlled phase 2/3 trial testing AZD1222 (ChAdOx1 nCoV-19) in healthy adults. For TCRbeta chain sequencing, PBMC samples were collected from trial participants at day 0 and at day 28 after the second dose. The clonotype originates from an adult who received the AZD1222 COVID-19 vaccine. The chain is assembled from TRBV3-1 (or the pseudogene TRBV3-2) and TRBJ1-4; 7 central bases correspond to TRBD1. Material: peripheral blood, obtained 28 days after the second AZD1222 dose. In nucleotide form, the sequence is TGTGCCAGCAGCCAAGATAGGGACAGAAGTAATGAAAAACTGTTTTTT. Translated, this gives CASSQDRDRSNEKLFF.